This T cell receptor (beta chain) was recorded in a study of T cell responses to AZD1222 COVID-19 vaccine. Study-wide results and caveats: The CD4 TCRs associated with vaccination extended across spike and predominated at 160-218 and 743-854.

Remarks on this clone: Its antigen is undetermined. Other DNA sequences from this sample encode an identical CDR3 as well.

Germline CDR1 SNHLY, CDR2 FYNNEI. This CDR3 is built from 14 residues. V shed 5 bases and J 4 bases; nucleotides not matched to a gene: 8. Clones were sequenced by immunoSEQ multiplex PCR, and TCRdb holds only the in-frame ones, with some missing. The data contain about 97,000 clones, more than 70% of them seen just once; the ten biggest clones take up about 2.5%. This specimen consisted of peripheral blood, obtained on day 0 of AZD1222 vaccination. The rearrangement uses TRBV2 and TRBJ2-7; 7 bases are shared with TRBD1. The TCR was taken from an adult in good health. The chain's CDR3 is CASSTRDRSYEQYF. CDR3 coding DNA: TGTGCCAGCAGTACAAGGGACAGATCTTACGAGCAGTACTTC. Combining the CDR3 with reference TRBV2 and TRBJ2-7 gives the whole variable domain EPEVTQTPSHQVTQMGQEVILRCVPISNHLYFYWYRQILGQKVEFLVSFYNNEISEKSEIFDDQFSVERPDGSNFTLKIRSTKLEDSAMYFCASSTRDRSYEQYFGPGTRLTVT.